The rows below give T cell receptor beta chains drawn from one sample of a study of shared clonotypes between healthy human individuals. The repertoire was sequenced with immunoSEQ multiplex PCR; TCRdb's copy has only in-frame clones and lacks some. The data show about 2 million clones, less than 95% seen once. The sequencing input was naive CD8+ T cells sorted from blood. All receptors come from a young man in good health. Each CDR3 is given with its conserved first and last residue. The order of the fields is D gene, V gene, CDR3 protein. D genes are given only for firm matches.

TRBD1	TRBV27	CASSPPISDRGRFNEQYF
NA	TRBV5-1	CASSLVPADLFEQFF
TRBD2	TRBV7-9	CASSLGTSDYNEQFF
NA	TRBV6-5	CASSWDSRNEQFF
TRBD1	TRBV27	CASSLTLGTANTGELFF
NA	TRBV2	CASERGLETQYF
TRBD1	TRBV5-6	CASSADRGFEETQYF
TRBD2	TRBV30	CAWSPGLGEYNEQFF
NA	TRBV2	CASGPVSYEQYF
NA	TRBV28	CASSWDSEYEQYF
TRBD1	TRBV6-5	CASSYLGQIYEQYF
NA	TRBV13	CASSLQPQGFGTEAFF
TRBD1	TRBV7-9	CASSPPGQVFYEQYF
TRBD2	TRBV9	CASSPGLAAYEQYF
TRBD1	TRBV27	CASLDRDRGMNTGELFF
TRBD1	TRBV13	CASGVLSGTGESEQYF
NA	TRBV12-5	CASGLWIYEQFF
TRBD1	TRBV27	CASSPWTGGFGNQPQHF
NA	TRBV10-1	CASSESLGTAYEQFF
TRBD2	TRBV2	CASRGTSAYEQYF
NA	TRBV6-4	CASEGLIPYEQYF
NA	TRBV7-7	CASSLELRTEAFF
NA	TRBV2	CASSDDNGRGASALHF
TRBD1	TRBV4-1	CASSQDRLGTGNSPLHF
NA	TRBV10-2	CASSDDRRYEQYF
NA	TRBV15	CATSRARRLMDEQYF
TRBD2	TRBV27	CASSSLGVAGAGELFF
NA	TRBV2	CASSISVWEKLFF
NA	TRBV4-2	CASSLEETGGYTEAFF
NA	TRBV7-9	CASSLDPGIYNEQFF
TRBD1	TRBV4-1	CASSRGTGLISGYTF
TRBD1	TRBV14	CASSRWDRAEDTQYF
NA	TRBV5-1	CASSLAWRRYTGELFF
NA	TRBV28	CASSSRGPGGEQYF
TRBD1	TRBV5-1	CASSLGAGTGGYNSPLHF
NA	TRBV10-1	CASSEYDGNTDTQYF
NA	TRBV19	CASSIDPWSSYEQYF
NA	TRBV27	CASSFGITAGELFF
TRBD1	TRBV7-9	CASSRQGAEYNEQFF
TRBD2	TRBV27	CASSPGGGLGEQYF
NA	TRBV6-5	CATAPDTGELFF
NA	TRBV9	CASSTYSTDTQYF
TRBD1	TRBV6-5	CASSYSFGTGINEQYF
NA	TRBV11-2	CASSGYPGRLEKLFF
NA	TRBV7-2	CASSSYGGTYEQYF
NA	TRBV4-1	CASSLGGLGTDTQYF
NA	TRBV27	CASSLSVGSTDTQYF